What follows is one TCR beta chain and its context. The sample has other DNA sequences that encode this CDR3 too. Under the authors' procedure: Amplification from reference gene primers served as the basis for estimated nucleated cell counts. The assay was immunoSEQ multiplex PCR, and TCRdb's table has in-frame clones only and misses some. The V and J calls and clone size are taken from that table; D and trimming were inferred from the DNA. Here the sample spans under 350,000 clones, about 89% being singletons. The data are from a study of blood T cell repertoires in COVID-19. Overall study: Researchers got acute and convalescent COVID-19 samples from the United States, Italy and Spain. From T cells, B-cell-depleted T cells, or PBMCs came the material, which was cDNA or gDNA.

Trimming took 1 base from V and 1 from J, leaving 5 bases between them. CDR3 length: 15 residues. In germline, CDR1 is SGHAT, CDR2 FQNNGV. The genes are TRBV11-2 and TRBJ2-6; no firm D call. The receptor was derived from a man aged 35 to 55 with acute or convalescent COVID-19. The specimen was peripheral blood. Written as DNA, the CDR3 is TGTGCCAGCAGCTTAGGACTTTCTGGGGCCAACGTCCTGACTTTC. Its translation is CASSLGLSGANVLTF.